This TCR beta chain was found in a study of beta chain features in type 1 diabetes. Every bit of the isolated RNA underwent reverse transcription, so sequencing read expressed TCRB transcripts. Using immunoSEQ multiplex PCR, the repertoire was profiled, and TCRdb retains in-frame clones only, with some absent. The sample consists of approximately 140,000 clones, about 7% of them appearing once. Only a few counts were recorded for this clone. Other DNA sequences in the same sample also yield this CDR3. Sequenced sample: central memory CD4+ T cells from blood. This clonotype was obtained from a woman in her twenties or thirties in good health.

This chain's CDR3 is CASSLQGVTDTQYF. DNA of the CDR3: TGCGCCAGCAGCCTACAGGGGGTCACAGATACGCAGTATTTT. The genes are TRBV5-1 and TRBJ2-3; 8 nucleotides line up with TRBD1. V dropped 4 bases and J dropped 2; count of bases not matched to a gene: 3. This CDR3 is built from 14 residues. Germline V lookup: CDR1 SGHRS, CDR2 YFSETQ.